A single sample is the source of the 4 T cell receptor beta chains below, sequenced in a study of cytomegalovirus exposure and HLA in healthy donors. Libraries were prepared by immunoSEQ multiplex PCR; TCRdb keeps only in-frame clonotypes and omits some of them. The data contain over 110,000 clones, approximately 84% of them singletons. Sequencing used PBMCs. The receptors derive from a woman in her 30s in good health and CMV-seronegative.

The gene calls are TRBV7-9 and TRBJ2-7; 8 bases line up with TRBD2. There are 15 residues in the CDR3. CDR1 and CDR2 from the germline V gene are SEHNR and FQNEAQ (reference sequence). J gave up 11 bases and V 5 bases, and 17 bases lay outside the gene matches. CDR3 DNA: TGTGCCAGCAGCCGGGGGGGATCTGGCGGGGGCACTAAGTACTTC. Translating gives CASSRGGSGGGTKYF.

The CDR3 sequence: CASSLGNPGETQYF. CDR3 nucleotides: TGTGCCAGCAGCTTAGGCAACCCAGGGGAGACCCAGTACTTC. The chain joins TRBV7-3 to TRBJ2-5, with a possible D match to TRBD1 (5 bases). This CDR3 comprises 14 residues. Germline V gene sequence: CDR1 SGHTA, CDR2 FQGTGA. The germline V and J ends were trimmed by 2 bases and 5 bases, with 12 bases remaining between them.

The chain combines TRBV2 with TRBJ1-1, with D possibly being TRBD1 (5 bases). Germline V CDR1 and CDR2: SNHLY, FYNNEI. Trimming took off 5 bases at V and 2 bases at J, with 12 bases between the two ends. There are 14 residues in the CDR3. DNA for the CDR3: TGTGCCAGCAGTAGGCAGGACATTAACACTGAAGCTTTCTTT. Protein: CASSRQDINTEAFF.

The chain employs TRBV28 and TRBJ2-5, with a possible D match to TRBD1 (6 bases). The CDR3 runs to 15 residues. Trimming took off 6 bases at V and 1 base at J, with 15 bases between the two ends. The germline V gene has CDR1 MDHEN and CDR2 SYDVKM. In DNA form, the CDR3 reads TGTGCCAGCAGCAGGGGTTCGTTGGGCCAAGAGACCCAGTACTTC. Amino acids: CASSRGSLGQETQYF. The whole variable domain, remainder taken from reference TRBV28 and TRBJ2-5, is DVKVTQSSRYLVKRTGEKVFLECVQDMDHENMFWYRQDPGLGLRLIYFSYDVKMKEKGDIPEGYSVSREKKERFSLILESASTNQTSMYLCASSRGSLGQETQYFGPGTRLLVL.